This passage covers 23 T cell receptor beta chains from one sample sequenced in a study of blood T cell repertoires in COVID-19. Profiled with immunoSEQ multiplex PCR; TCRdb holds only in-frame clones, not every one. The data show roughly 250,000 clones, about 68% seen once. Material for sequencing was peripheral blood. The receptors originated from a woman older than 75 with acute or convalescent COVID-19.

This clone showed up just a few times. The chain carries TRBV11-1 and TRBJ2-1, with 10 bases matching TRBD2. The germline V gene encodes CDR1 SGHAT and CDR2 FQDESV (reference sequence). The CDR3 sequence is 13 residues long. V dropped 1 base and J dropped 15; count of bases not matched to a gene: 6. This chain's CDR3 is CASSLVGTSDLFF. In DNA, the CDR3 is TGTGCCAGCAGCTTAGTTGGGACTAGCGATTTGTTCTTC.

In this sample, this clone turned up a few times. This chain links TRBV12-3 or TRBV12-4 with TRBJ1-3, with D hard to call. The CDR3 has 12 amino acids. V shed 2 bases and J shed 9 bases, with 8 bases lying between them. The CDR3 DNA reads TGTGCCAGCAGTTTATGGGAGGGCACCATATATTTT. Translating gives CASSLWEGTIYF.

The CDR3 nucleotides read TGTGCCAGCAGCGGAGACAGAAATTCACCCCTCCACTTT. Amino acids: CASSGDRNSPLHF. This rearrangement joins TRBV9 to TRBJ1-6; D perhaps matches TRBD1 (5 bases). The CDR3 is 13 amino acids. The ends were cut back, 3 bases at V and 7 bases at J, with 8 bases in the middle. Germline lookup yields CDR1 SGDLS and CDR2 YYNGEE.

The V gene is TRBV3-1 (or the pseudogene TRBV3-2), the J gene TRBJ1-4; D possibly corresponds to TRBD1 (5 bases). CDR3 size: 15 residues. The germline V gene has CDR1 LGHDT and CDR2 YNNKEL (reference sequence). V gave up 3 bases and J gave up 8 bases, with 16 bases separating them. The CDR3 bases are TGTGCCAGCAGCCACAGCGGGTTTCGGGGCGAAAAACTGTTTTTT. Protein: CASSHSGFRGEKLFF.

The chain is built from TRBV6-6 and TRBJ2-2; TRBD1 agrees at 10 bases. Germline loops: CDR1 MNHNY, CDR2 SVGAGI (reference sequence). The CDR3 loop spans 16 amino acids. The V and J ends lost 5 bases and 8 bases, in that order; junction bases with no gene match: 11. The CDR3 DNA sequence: TGTGCCAGCAGTCCACGGACAGGGGGAGGGGGAGGGGAGCTGTTTTTT. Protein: CASSPRTGGGGGELFF.

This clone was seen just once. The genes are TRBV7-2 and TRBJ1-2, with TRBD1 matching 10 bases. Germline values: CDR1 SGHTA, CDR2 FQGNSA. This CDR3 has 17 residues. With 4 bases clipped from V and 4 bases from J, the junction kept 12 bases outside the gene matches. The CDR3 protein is CASSSSRDRGASYGYTF. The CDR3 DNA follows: TGTGCCAGCAGCTCTTCCCGGGACAGGGGTGCGAGCTATGGCTACACCTTC.

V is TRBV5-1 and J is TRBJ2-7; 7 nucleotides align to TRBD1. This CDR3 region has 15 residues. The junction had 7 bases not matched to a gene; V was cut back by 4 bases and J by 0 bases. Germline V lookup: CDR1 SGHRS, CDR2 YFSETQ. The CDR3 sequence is CASSREQGSSYEQYF. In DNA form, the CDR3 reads TGCGCCAGCAGCAGAGAACAGGGGAGCTCCTACGAGCAGTACTTC.

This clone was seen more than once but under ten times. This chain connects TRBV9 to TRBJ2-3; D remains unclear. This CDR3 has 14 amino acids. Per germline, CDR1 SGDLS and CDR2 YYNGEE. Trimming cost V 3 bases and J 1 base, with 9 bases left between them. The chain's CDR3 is CASSDYPRTDTQYF. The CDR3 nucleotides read TGTGCCAGCAGCGACTACCCCCGCACAGATACGCAGTATTTT.

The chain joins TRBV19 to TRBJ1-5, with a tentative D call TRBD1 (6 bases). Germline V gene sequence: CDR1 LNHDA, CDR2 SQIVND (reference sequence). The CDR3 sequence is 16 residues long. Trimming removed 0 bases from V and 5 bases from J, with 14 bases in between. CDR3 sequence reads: CASSIEVRGWHQPQHF. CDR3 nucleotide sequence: TGTGCCAGTAGTATAGAAGTCAGGGGATGGCATCAGCCCCAGCATTTT.

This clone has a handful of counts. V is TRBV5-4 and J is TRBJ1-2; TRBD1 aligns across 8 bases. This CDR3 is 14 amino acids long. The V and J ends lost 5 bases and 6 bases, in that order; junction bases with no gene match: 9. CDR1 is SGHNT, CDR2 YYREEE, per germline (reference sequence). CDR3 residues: CASREQGARDGYTF. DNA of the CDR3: TGTGCCAGCAGGGAGCAGGGGGCTCGTGATGGCTACACCTTC. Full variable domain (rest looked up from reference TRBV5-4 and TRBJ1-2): ETGVTQSPTHLIKTRGQQVTLRCSSQSGHNTVSWYQQALGQGPQFIFQYYREEENGRGNFPPRFSGLQFPNYSSELNVNALELDDSALYLCASREQGARDGYTFGSGTRLTVV.

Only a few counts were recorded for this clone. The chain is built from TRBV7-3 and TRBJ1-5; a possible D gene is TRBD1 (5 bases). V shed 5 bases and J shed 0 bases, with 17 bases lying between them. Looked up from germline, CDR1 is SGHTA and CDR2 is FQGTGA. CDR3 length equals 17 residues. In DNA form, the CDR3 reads TGTGCCAGCAGCCACAAACTGGGGGGAATTAGCAATCAGCCCCAGCATTTT. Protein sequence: CASSHKLGGISNQPQHF.

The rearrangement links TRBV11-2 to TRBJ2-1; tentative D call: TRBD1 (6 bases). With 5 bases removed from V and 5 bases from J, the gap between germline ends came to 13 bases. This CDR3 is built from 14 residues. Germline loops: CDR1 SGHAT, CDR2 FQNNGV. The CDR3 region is CASSGGQLNNEQFF. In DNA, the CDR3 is TGTGCCAGCAGCGGCGGACAGCTAAACAATGAGCAGTTCTTC.

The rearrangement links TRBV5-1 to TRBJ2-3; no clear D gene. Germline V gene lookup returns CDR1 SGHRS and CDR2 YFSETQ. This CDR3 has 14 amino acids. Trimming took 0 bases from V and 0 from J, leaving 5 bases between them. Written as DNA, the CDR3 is TGCGCCAGCAGCTTGGAGCGCAGCACAGATACGCAGTATTTT. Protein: CASSLERSTDTQYF. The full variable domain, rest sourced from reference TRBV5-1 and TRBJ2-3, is KAGVTQTPRYLIKTRGQQVTLSCSPISGHRSVSWYQQTPGQGLQFLFEYFSETQRNKGNFPGRFSGRQFSNSRSEMNVSTLELGDSALYLCASSLERSTDTQYFGPGTRLTVL.

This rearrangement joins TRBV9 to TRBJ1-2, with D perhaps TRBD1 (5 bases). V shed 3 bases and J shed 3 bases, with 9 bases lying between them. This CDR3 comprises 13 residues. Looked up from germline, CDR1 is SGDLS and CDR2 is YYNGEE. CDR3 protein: CASSEQDYYGYTF. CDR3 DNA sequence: TGTGCCAGCAGCGAACAGGATTACTATGGCTACACCTTC.

The chain's CDR3 is CASSATGQGKDYGYTF. Here the CDR3 DNA reads TGTGCCAGCAGCGCAACCGGACAGGGGAAGGACTATGGCTACACCTTC. The chain recombines TRBV9 with TRBJ1-2; 9 nucleotides line up with TRBD1. Germline assignment: CDR1 SGDLS and CDR2 YYNGEE. Trimming cost V 3 bases and J 3 bases; bases outside gene matches: 9. The CDR3 runs 16 residues. Full variable domain (outside the CDR3, taken from reference TRBV9 and TRBJ1-2): DSGVTQTPKHLITATGQRVTLRCSPRSGDLSVYWYQQSLDQGLQFLIQYYNGEERAKGNILERFSAQQFPDLHSELNLSSLELGDSALYFCASSATGQGKDYGYTFGSGTRLTVV.

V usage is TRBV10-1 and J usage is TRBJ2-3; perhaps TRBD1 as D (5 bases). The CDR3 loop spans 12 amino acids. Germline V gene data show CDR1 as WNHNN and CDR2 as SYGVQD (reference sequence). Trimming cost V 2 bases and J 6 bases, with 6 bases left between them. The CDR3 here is CASSENRDTQYF. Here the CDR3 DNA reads TGCGCCAGCAGTGAGAACAGGGATACGCAGTATTTT.

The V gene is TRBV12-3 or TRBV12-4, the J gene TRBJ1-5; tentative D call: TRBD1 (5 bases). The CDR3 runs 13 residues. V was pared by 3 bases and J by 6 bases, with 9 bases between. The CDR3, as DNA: TGTGCCAGCAGTTTCGGGGGGATTCAGCCCCAGCATTTT. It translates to CASSFGGIQPQHF.

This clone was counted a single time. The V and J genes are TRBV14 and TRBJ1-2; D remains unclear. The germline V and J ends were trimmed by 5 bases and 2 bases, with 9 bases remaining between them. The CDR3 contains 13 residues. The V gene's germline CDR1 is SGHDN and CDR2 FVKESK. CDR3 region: CASSSEYNYGYTF. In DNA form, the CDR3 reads TGTGCCAGCAGCAGCGAGTACAACTATGGCTACACCTTC.

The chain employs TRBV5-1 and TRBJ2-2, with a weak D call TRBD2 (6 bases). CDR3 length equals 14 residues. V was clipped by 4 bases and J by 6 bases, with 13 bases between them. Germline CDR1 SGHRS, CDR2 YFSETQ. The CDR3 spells CASSGGIIAGELFF. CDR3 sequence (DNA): TGCGCCAGCAGCGGGGGGATAATCGCCGGGGAGCTGTTTTTT.

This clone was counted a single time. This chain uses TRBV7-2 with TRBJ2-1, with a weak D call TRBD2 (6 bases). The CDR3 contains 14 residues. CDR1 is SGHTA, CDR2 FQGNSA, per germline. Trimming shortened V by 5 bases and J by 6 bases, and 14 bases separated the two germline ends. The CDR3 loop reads CASSPRLVGNEQFF. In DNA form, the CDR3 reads TGTGCCAGCAGCCCCCGACTAGTAGGCAATGAGCAGTTCTTC.

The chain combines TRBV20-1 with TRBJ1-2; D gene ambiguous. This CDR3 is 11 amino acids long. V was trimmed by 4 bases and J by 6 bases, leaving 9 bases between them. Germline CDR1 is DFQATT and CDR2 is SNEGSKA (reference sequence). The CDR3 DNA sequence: TGCAGTGCTAAGGCAGGCGATGGCTACACCTTC. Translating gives CSAKAGDGYTF.

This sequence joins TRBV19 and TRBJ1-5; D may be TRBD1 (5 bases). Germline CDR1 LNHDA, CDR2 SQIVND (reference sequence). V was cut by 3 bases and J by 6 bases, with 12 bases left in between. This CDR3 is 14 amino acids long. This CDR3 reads CASSMHRGSQPQHF. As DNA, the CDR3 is TGTGCCAGTAGTATGCATCGGGGGTCTCAGCCCCAGCATTTT.

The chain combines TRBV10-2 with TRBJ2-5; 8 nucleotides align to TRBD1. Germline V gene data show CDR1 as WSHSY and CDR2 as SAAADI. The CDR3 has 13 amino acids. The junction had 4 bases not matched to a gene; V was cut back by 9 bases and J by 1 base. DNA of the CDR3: TGCGCCAGTCGGGGGACAGGCCAAGAGACCCAGTACTTC. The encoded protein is CASRGTGQETQYF.